This entry concerns a single T cell receptor (beta chain). The sample comes from a study of blood T cell repertoires in COVID-19. Study summary: COVID-19 samples from acute and convalescent phases originated in the United States, Italy and Spain. PBMCs, B-cell-depleted T cells, or T cells were the source of the cDNA or gDNA that made up the material.

In the authors' methods: How many nucleated cells were present was estimated from reference gene primer amplification. The repertoire was sequenced with immunoSEQ multiplex PCR; TCRdb's copy has only in-frame clones and lacks some. That table furnishes V, J and clone size, whereas the DNA furnished D and trimming. This sample yields roughly 440,000 clones, of which roughly 88% are seen a single time; approximately 12% belongs to the top ten. The Seattle site enrolled patients during active infection and followed them longitudinally. CDR1 SGHAT and CDR2 FQNNGV come from the germline V gene. The V end was cut by 5 bases, the J end by 8 bases, with 18 bases between. CDR3 length: 15 residues.

The clonotype was recovered from a woman in her forties or fifties with COVID-19, enrolled during active disease. The rearrangement links TRBV11-2 to TRBJ1-4; the D is unclear. The specimen was peripheral blood. The CDR3 DNA sequence: TGTGCCAGCAGCCCGGAAGTATGGGCGGGAGAAAAACTGTTTTTT. It encodes CASSPEVWAGEKLFF. The entire variable domain, with the rest obtained from reference TRBV11-2 and TRBJ1-4, is as follows: EAGVAQSPRYKIIEKRQSVAFWCNPISGHATLYWYQQILGQGPKLLIQFQNNGVVDDSQLPKDRFSAERLKGVDSTLKIQPAKLEDSAVYLCASSPEVWAGEKLFFGSGTQLSVL.